The rows below give T cell receptor beta chains drawn from one sample of a study of blood T cell repertoires in COVID-19. Method: immunoSEQ multiplex PCR; TCRdb's copy keeps in-frame clones and lacks some. This table holds around 230,000 clones, over 80% found once. The sequencing input was peripheral blood. Source of these receptors: a man aged 40-55 years with acute or convalescent COVID-19. CDR3s leave out the opening cysteine and the closing phenylalanine or tryptophan. Fields, in order: J gene, V gene, clone size, CDR3 protein. Clone size is stated in some rows and not others, as once, few, many or a class when expanded.

j_call: TRBJ1-5
v_call: TRBV6-2/TRBV6-3
clone_size: .
cdr3_aa: ASSYSKGPGVQQPQH

j_call: TRBJ2-1
v_call: TRBV11-3
clone_size: .
cdr3_aa: ASSIMSTHNEQF

j_call: TRBJ2-7
v_call: TRBV12-3/TRBV12-4
clone_size: .
cdr3_aa: ASSFDRTYEQY

j_call: TRBJ1-1
v_call: TRBV6-1
clone_size: once
cdr3_aa: ASSEAWNTEAF

j_call: TRBJ2-5
v_call: TRBV5-1
clone_size: .
cdr3_aa: ASSSGQETQY

j_call: TRBJ1-1
v_call: TRBV27
clone_size: once
cdr3_aa: ASSSQGAFTEAF

j_call: TRBJ2-7
v_call: TRBV29-1
clone_size: .
cdr3_aa: SAAWRFEYEQY

j_call: TRBJ2-3
v_call: TRBV7-2
clone_size: .
cdr3_aa: ASSPRATRRASTDTQY

j_call: TRBJ2-1
v_call: TRBV20-1
clone_size: .
cdr3_aa: SAQLVVEQF

j_call: TRBJ1-5
v_call: TRBV19
clone_size: .
cdr3_aa: ASSPRTDTSNQPQH

j_call: TRBJ2-7
v_call: TRBV5-6
clone_size: once
cdr3_aa: ASSLSAGSGEQY

j_call: TRBJ2-5
v_call: TRBV9
clone_size: .
cdr3_aa: ASSVASMWDRGRFGETQY

j_call: TRBJ2-1
v_call: TRBV7-2
clone_size: .
cdr3_aa: ASSSLRDYYNEQF

j_call: TRBJ2-2
v_call: TRBV7-2
clone_size: once
cdr3_aa: ASSLGLAETGELF

j_call: TRBJ2-5
v_call: TRBV6-1
clone_size: .
cdr3_aa: ASSAQKRTGYKETQY

j_call: TRBJ2-2
v_call: TRBV19
clone_size: .
cdr3_aa: ASRLAGDTGELF

j_call: TRBJ2-6
v_call: TRBV4-1
clone_size: .
cdr3_aa: ASSLGQTSSGANVLT

j_call: TRBJ2-2
v_call: TRBV27
clone_size: .
cdr3_aa: ASSLLAGELF

j_call: TRBJ1-4
v_call: TRBV12-3/TRBV12-4
clone_size: .
cdr3_aa: ASSWGREKLF

j_call: TRBJ1-2
v_call: TRBV19
clone_size: once
cdr3_aa: ASSLVDRSYGYT

j_call: TRBJ2-7
v_call: TRBV13
clone_size: .
cdr3_aa: ASSLTSGTGSYEQY

j_call: TRBJ2-7
v_call: TRBV19
clone_size: .
cdr3_aa: ASSIVSGSYEQY

j_call: TRBJ1-2
v_call: TRBV7-2
clone_size: .
cdr3_aa: ASSPGHLNYGYT

j_call: TRBJ2-5
v_call: TRBV20-1
clone_size: .
cdr3_aa: SASRVSGETQY

j_call: TRBJ2-1
v_call: TRBV10-1
clone_size: .
cdr3_aa: ASSEGPGQGANEQF

j_call: TRBJ1-1
v_call: TRBV4-3
clone_size: .
cdr3_aa: ASSQRTGEGAAF

j_call: TRBJ1-1
v_call: TRBV30
clone_size: .
cdr3_aa: AWSETVNTEAF

j_call: TRBJ1-1
v_call: TRBV12-3/TRBV12-4
clone_size: .
cdr3_aa: ASSLARNTEAF

j_call: TRBJ1-2
v_call: TRBV18
clone_size: once
cdr3_aa: ASSPRDTNYGYT

j_call: TRBJ1-2
v_call: TRBV7-2
clone_size: .
cdr3_aa: ASSLGGVSYGYT

j_call: TRBJ2-7
v_call: TRBV21-1
clone_size: .
cdr3_aa: ASSSRGLNQY

j_call: TRBJ2-1
v_call: TRBV25-1
clone_size: .
cdr3_aa: ASSDVRVHDNEQF

j_call: TRBJ1-5
v_call: TRBV10-1
clone_size: .
cdr3_aa: ACQPLDRGRNQPQH

j_call: TRBJ1-1
v_call: TRBV7-9
clone_size: .
cdr3_aa: ASSLNRHTEAF

j_call: TRBJ1-5
v_call: TRBV19
clone_size: .
cdr3_aa: ASSMGLRGDYSNQPQH

j_call: TRBJ1-6
v_call: TRBV6-6
clone_size: .
cdr3_aa: ASTSTVDNSPLH

j_call: TRBJ2-2
v_call: TRBV6-5
clone_size: .
cdr3_aa: ASTGQGYTGELF

j_call: TRBJ1-5
v_call: TRBV2
clone_size: .
cdr3_aa: ASRAGPNLYQPQH

j_call: TRBJ1-2
v_call: TRBV7-2
clone_size: .
cdr3_aa: ASSQGGVGGYT

j_call: TRBJ2-5
v_call: TRBV4-3
clone_size: .
cdr3_aa: ASSQDTGKETQY

j_call: TRBJ2-5
v_call: TRBV20-1
clone_size: .
cdr3_aa: SASKTGLQETQY

j_call: TRBJ2-2
v_call: TRBV3-1/TRBV3-2
clone_size: .
cdr3_aa: AGSQHSVSAETGELF

j_call: TRBJ2-7
v_call: TRBV27
clone_size: .
cdr3_aa: ASSFRETGYEQY

j_call: TRBJ1-2
v_call: TRBV5-1
clone_size: .
cdr3_aa: ASRGQKYGYT

j_call: TRBJ2-1
v_call: TRBV7-8
clone_size: .
cdr3_aa: ASSSAGTKGTNEQF

j_call: TRBJ1-2
v_call: TRBV5-1
clone_size: .
cdr3_aa: ASSWGDRGSPYT